This T cell receptor beta chain was sequenced during a study of shared clonotypes between healthy human individuals. Study details: The donor pool was made up of two women and three men aged 18 to 49.

Overall study findings and caveats: Among donors, sharing of clonotypes was expected to be affected by sequencing depth. Relative to memory subsets, naive subsets generally showed larger estimated richness.

The protocol was immunoSEQ multiplex PCR, while the TCRdb copy is restricted to in-frame clones and leaves out a portion. The table shows over 2,000,000 clones, with approximately 92% occurring only once. As concerns this clone: Its matching antigen is unknown.

CD45RO-negative, CCR7-selected cells formed the naive CD8 fraction, which excluded terminally differentiated effector memory CD45RA+ cells. Donation came from healthy HIV-negative adults that had no recent acute infections or vaccinations. Germline CDR1 reads MNHEY; CDR2 reads SMNVEV (reference sequence). With 5 bases clipped from V and 1 base from J, the junction kept 13 bases outside the gene matches. CDR3 length equals 18 residues. The sequencing sample was made of naive CD8+ T cells from PBMCs. The gene calls are TRBV27 and TRBJ2-5; 10 bases agree with TRBD1. The sequence derives from a man younger than 35 in good health. Some clones in this sample may be carry-over from other donors' samples. The CDR3 sequence is CASSPFSTGGMPQETQYF. The CDR3, as DNA: TGTGCCAGCAGTCCTTTTTCGACAGGGGGCATGCCCCAAGAGACCCAGTACTTC.